Presented here are 25 T cell receptor beta chains from one specimen sequenced in a study of blood T cell repertoires in COVID-19 (dated by TCRdb to 2018 to 2020). The library was produced with the immunoSEQ multiplex PCR assay. The clones in this table, taken by TCRdb from immuneACCESS, are in-frame only. Not every clone is retained; where verified, under half of the shortfall comes from an unresolved V gene, and the cause of the rest is unknown. The sample contains roughly 230,000 clones, 84% of them found a single time. The ten largest clones take up about 4.4% of the sample. The material sequenced was peripheral blood. These TCRs come from a man aged 50-59 years with active or convalescent COVID-19.

This sequence joins TRBV7-8 and TRBJ2-3, with TRBD2 matching over 7 bases. The germline gives CDR1 SGHVS, CDR2 FQNEAQ. V lost 2 bases, J lost 6 bases, and 8 bases stayed unmatched. CDR3 length: 15 residues. CDR3 nucleotides: TGTGCCAGCAGCTTACGGAGCGGGGCGGTGGATACGCAGTATTTT. The encoded protein is CASSLRSGAVDTQYF. The full variable domain, rest sourced from reference TRBV7-8 and TRBJ2-3, is GAGVSQSPRYKVAKRGQDVALRCDPISGHVSLFWYQQALGQGPEFLTYFQNEAQLDKSGLPSDRFFAERPEGSVSTLKIQRTQQEDSAVYLCASSLRSGAVDTQYFGPGTRLTVL.

The chain recombines TRBV29-1 with TRBJ1-2; tentative D call: TRBD1 (6 bases). The V end was cut by 8 bases, the J end by 7 bases, with 17 bases between. This CDR3 spans 12 amino acids. CDR1 and CDR2 (germline): SQVTM, ANQGSEA. The CDR3: CSTQSGGFGYTF. In DNA form, the CDR3 reads TGCAGCACCCAGTCGGGGGGCTTTGGCTACACCTTC.

The V and J genes are TRBV5-5 and TRBJ1-4, with D perhaps TRBD1 (5 bases). The V end was cut by 0 bases, the J end by 4 bases, with 16 bases between. Germline CDR1 reads SGHKS; CDR2 reads YYEKEE (reference sequence). This CDR3 contains 17 residues. Here the CDR3 DNA reads TGTGCCAGCAGCTTGGTGTATGGGCAGGGCTTTAATGAAAAACTGTTTTTT. Translation gives CASSLVYGQGFNEKLFF.

The rearrangement joins TRBV3-1 (or the pseudogene TRBV3-2) to TRBJ1-2; no reliable D call. Germline V gives CDR1 LGHDT, CDR2 YNNKEL (reference sequence). The V and J ends lost 2 bases and 0 bases respectively, with 10 bases between them. This CDR3 region has 15 residues. CDR3 coding DNA: TGTGCCAGCAGCCAAATTGGGCCTCCTAACTATGGCTACACCTTC. This encodes CASSQIGPPNYGYTF.

The chain carries TRBV29-1 and TRBJ2-1; TRBD1 agrees at 9 bases. Germline CDR1 and CDR2: SQVTM and ANQGSEA. The V gene end was trimmed by 7 bases and the J gene end by 4 bases; junction bases not matched to a gene: 11. The CDR3 extends over 15 amino acids. This chain's CDR3 is CSAAAGTGSYNEQFF. As DNA, the CDR3 is TGCAGCGCTGCCGCCGGGACAGGGTCTTACAATGAGCAGTTCTTC.

As concerns this clone: One junction end does not reproduce the germline sequence, and a read error may be involved. Here the CDR3 reads CASSLEVGRAGEQYF. In DNA form, the CDR3 reads TGTGCCAGCAGTTTGGAGGTGGGTCGGGCGGGGGAGCAGTATTTT. This rearrangement joins TRBV5-4 to TRBJ2-3, with 7 bases fitting TRBD2. Germline CDR1 SGHNT, CDR2 YYREEE (reference sequence). The CDR3 extends over 15 amino acids.

The chain recombines TRBV19 with TRBJ2-7, with D perhaps matching TRBD1 (5 bases). V shed 10 bases and J shed 8 bases, with 12 bases lying between them. CDR3 length: 10 amino acids. CDR1 LNHDA and CDR2 SQIVND come from the germline V gene (reference sequence). CDR3 coding DNA: TGTGCCACCGGAAACAGGCAGCAGTACTTC. This sequence encodes CATGNRQQYF.

The CDR3 region has the DNA TGTGCCTGGTCTAGCGGGGGGCTGCATGGAGATACGCAGTATTTT. Residues: CAWSSGGLHGDTQYF. The gene calls are TRBV30 and TRBJ2-3, with 11 nucleotides matching TRBD2. CDR3 length: 15 amino acids. The germline V gene encodes CDR1 GTSNPN and CDR2 SVGIG (reference sequence). The J segment lost 5 bases and the V segment lost 5 bases, leaving 9 bases of the junction unmatched.

The chain has TRBV7-2 and TRBJ2-3; TRBD1 agrees at 9 bases. J lost 3 bases, V lost 5 bases, and 3 bases had no gene match. The CDR3 contains 14 residues. CDR1 SGHTA and CDR2 FQGNSA come from the germline V gene. The CDR3 DNA reads as TGTGCCAGCAGCCTTGGACAGGGGACAGATACGCAGTATTTT. Translating gives CASSLGQGTDTQYF.

The rearrangement joins TRBV19 to TRBJ2-1, with TRBD2 matching 8 bases. Germline trimming cut 5 bases from V and 4 bases from J; bases unmatched to any gene: 13. In germline, CDR1 is LNHDA, CDR2 SQIVND (reference sequence). This CDR3 comprises 17 residues. The chain's CDR3 is CASSSRRSGGDYNEQFF. CDR3 nucleotide sequence: TGTGCCAGTAGTTCCCGTCGGAGCGGGGGCGATTACAATGAGCAGTTCTTC.

This rearrangement joins TRBV4-2 to TRBJ2-3, with D possibly being TRBD2 (6 bases). The CDR3 is made up of 15 amino acids. Per the germline V gene, CDR1 is LGHNA and CDR2 is YNFKEQ. V lost 0 bases and J lost 7, with 14 bases in between. The CDR3 nucleotides are TGTGCCAGCAGCCAAGAGCGCGGGGTAAAAAATACGCAGTATTTT. It translates to CASSQERGVKNTQYF.

The chain recombines TRBV19 with TRBJ1-2, with TRBD1 as a possible D gene (6 bases). Germline CDR1 and CDR2: LNHDA and SQIVND (reference sequence). V was shortened by 5 bases and J by 4 bases, with 11 bases between the two germline ends. This CDR3 has 13 amino acids. The CDR3 sequence is CASSDTGPYGYTF. In nucleotides, the CDR3 is TGTGCCAGTAGTGACACAGGGCCCTATGGCTACACCTTC.

This sequence joins TRBV19 and TRBJ2-1; 9 nucleotides line up with TRBD1. This CDR3 has 16 amino acids. V was pared by 4 bases and J by 1 base, with 5 bases of the junction left unmatched. Germline CDR1 and CDR2: LNHDA and SQIVND (reference sequence). In DNA form, the CDR3 reads TGTGCCAGTAGTAATACAGGGGGCGCATCCTACAATGAGCAGTTCTTC. This codes for CASSNTGGASYNEQFF. The entire variable domain, with the rest obtained from reference TRBV19 and TRBJ2-1, is as follows: DGGITQSPKYLFRKEGQNVTLSCEQNLNHDAMYWYRQDPGQGLRLIYYSQIVNDFQKGDIAEGYSVSREKKESFPLTVTSAQKNPTAFYLCASSNTGGASYNEQFFGPGTRLTVL.

A single count supports this clone. V usage is TRBV6-5 and J usage is TRBJ2-3; D is possibly TRBD1 (6 bases). Trimming took 5 bases from V and 1 from J, leaving 13 bases between them. Germline V gene lookup returns CDR1 MNHEY and CDR2 SVGAGI. This CDR3 region has 15 residues. The CDR3 region has the DNA TGTGCCAGCAGTAACAGGGCGGAGGGCACAGATACGCAGTATTTT. Translated: CASSNRAEGTDTQYF.

The chain links TRBV3-1 (or the pseudogene TRBV3-2) to TRBJ1-5; TRBD1 aligns across 8 bases. The germline V gene has CDR1 LGHDT and CDR2 YNNKEL (reference sequence). Unmatched junction bases numbered 2, after V lost 3 bases and J lost 4 bases. The CDR3 is made up of 14 amino acids. The CDR3 DNA reads TGTGCCAGCAGCCAGGGACAGGAGAATCAGCCCCAGCATTTT. It encodes CASSQGQENQPQHF.

The chain joins TRBV4-1 to TRBJ1-3; TRBD1 agrees at 7 bases. This CDR3 has 19 amino acids. Germline V gene data show CDR1 as MGHRA and CDR2 as YSYEKL. V lost 0 bases, J lost 0 bases, and 11 bases stayed unmatched. The CDR3 is CASSQDRQGFDPSGNTIYF. The DNA for the CDR3 is TGCGCCAGCAGCCAAGACCGACAGGGATTCGATCCCTCTGGAAACACCATATATTTT.

The V and J genes are TRBV5-1 and TRBJ1-6; D unclear. CDR1 and CDR2 (germline): SGHRS, YFSETQ. Trimming removed 4 bases from V and 5 bases from J, with 10 bases in between. CDR3 length equals 14 residues. The DNA of the CDR3 is TGCGCCAGCAGCCTCGAGACACATAATTCACCCCTCCACTTT. It is translated as CASSLETHNSPLHF.

The genes are TRBV10-3 and TRBJ2-2, with D possibly being TRBD1 (5 bases). The CDR3 contains 15 residues. Germline CDR1 ENHRY, CDR2 SYGVKD. Trimming pared 2 bases from V and 0 bases from J, leaving 7 bases between. Here the CDR3 reads CAISEGAANTGELFF. In nucleotides, the CDR3 is TGTGCCATCAGTGAGGGGGCGGCGAACACCGGGGAGCTGTTTTTT.

V gene TRBV6-5 combines with J gene TRBJ1-1, with 8 bases that match TRBD1. Germline CDR1 MNHEY, CDR2 SVGAGI. The CDR3 contains 15 residues. CDR3 region: CATKRAGGKNTEAFF. CDR3 sequence (DNA): TGTGCGACCAAAAGGGCAGGGGGCAAGAACACTGAAGCTTTCTTT.

This clone was counted a single time. The chain links TRBV18 to TRBJ2-3; the D gene is possibly TRBD1 (5 bases). V shed 2 bases and J shed 2 bases, with 17 bases lying between them. The germline CDR1 and CDR2 sequences are KGHSH and LQKENI. The length of the CDR3 is 17 residues. CDR3 residues: CASSPVVRQGTTDTQYF. CDR3 DNA: TGTGCCAGCTCACCAGTGGTGCGGCAGGGTACCACAGATACGCAGTATTTT.

Remarks on this clone: Relative to the germline gene, one junction end is altered; a read error may explain this. This chain connects TRBV29-1 to TRBJ2-7; D gene ambiguous. The length of the CDR3 is 12 residues. The germline CDR1 and CDR2 sequences are SQVTM and ANQGSEA. The CDR3 DNA sequence: TGCAGCGTGGAAGGAGTGGGCAGCGAGCAGTACTTC. Its protein is CSVEGVGSEQYF.

V usage is TRBV25-1 and J usage is TRBJ1-2; D is ambiguous. Germline V gives CDR1 MGHDK, CDR2 SYGVNS. The CDR3 loop spans 12 amino acids. V dropped 8 bases and J dropped 5 bases, with 12 bases sitting between them. The CDR3 loop is CASLRPGYGYTF. CDR3 in DNA: TGTGCCAGCCTCAGGCCGGGGTATGGCTACACCTTC.

This chain links TRBV19 with TRBJ2-7; a possible D gene is TRBD1 (6 bases). This CDR3 spans 16 amino acids. Germline CDR1 LNHDA, CDR2 SQIVND (reference sequence). Deletions cut 7 bases from V and 1 base from J, with 20 bases between. CDR3 DNA: TGTGCCAGTAAGGCCCCCGGGCAGGGGTCGTCCTACGAGCAGTACTTC. Amino acid sequence: CASKAPGQGSSYEQYF.

The CDR3 region is CASSLSGAQETQYF. CDR3 nucleotides: TGTGCCAGCAGCCTTTCAGGGGCCCAAGAGACCCAGTACTTC. This chain joins TRBV9 and TRBJ2-5, with D possibly being TRBD1 (6 bases). CDR1 and CDR2 (germline): SGDLS, YYNGEE. The CDR3 contains 14 residues. The V end lost 4 bases, the J end lost 1 base, and 11 bases lay between the germline ends. Full variable domain (remainder filled in from reference TRBV9 and TRBJ2-5): DSGVTQTPKHLITATGQRVTLRCSPRSGDLSVYWYQQSLDQGLQFLIQYYNGEERAKGNILERFSAQQFPDLHSELNLSSLELGDSALYFCASSLSGAQETQYFGPGTRLLVL.

CDR3 sequence (DNA): TGTGCCAGCAGCTTCCTTGCTCCTGAGGGCACAGATACGCAGTATTTT. Translated: CASSFLAPEGTDTQYF. The chain joins TRBV7-8 to TRBJ2-3; D call uncertain. Between the trimmed V and J ends, which lost 3 bases and 1 base, there was a span of 14 bases. The CDR3 loop spans 16 amino acids. Germline V gene sequence: CDR1 SGHVS, CDR2 FQNEAQ.